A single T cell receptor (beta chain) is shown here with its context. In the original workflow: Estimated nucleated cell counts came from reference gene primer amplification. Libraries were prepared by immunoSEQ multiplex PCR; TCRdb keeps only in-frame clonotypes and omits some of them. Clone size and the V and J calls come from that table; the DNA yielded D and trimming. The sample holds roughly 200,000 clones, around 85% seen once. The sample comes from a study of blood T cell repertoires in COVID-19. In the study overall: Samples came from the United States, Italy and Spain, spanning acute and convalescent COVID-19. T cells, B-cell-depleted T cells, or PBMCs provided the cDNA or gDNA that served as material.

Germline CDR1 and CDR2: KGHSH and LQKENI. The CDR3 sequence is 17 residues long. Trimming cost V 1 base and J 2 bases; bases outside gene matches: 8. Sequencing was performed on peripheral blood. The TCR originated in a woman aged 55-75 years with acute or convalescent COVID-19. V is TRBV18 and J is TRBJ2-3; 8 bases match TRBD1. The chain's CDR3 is CASSPQRQGASTDTQYF. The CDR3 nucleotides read TGTGCCAGCTCACCACAACGCCAGGGGGCCTCCACAGATACGCAGTATTTT.